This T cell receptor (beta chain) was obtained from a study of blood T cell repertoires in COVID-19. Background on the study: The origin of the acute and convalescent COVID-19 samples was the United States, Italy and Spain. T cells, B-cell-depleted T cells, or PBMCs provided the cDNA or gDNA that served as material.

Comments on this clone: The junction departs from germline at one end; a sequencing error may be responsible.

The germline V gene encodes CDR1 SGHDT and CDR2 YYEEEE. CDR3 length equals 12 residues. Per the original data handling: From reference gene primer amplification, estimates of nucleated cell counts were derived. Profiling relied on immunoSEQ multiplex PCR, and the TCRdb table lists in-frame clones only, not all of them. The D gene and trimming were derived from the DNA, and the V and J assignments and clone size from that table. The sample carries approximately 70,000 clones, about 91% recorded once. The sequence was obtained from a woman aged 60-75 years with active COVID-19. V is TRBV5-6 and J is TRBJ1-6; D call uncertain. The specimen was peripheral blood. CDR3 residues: CASSLRELGWNF. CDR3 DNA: TGTGCCAGCAGCTTAAGAGAGCTAGGCTGGAACTTT.